This T cell receptor (beta chain) was sequenced for a study of T cell changes during pregnancy in multiple sclerosis (dated by TCRdb to about 2019). Looking at the study overall: In women with multiple sclerosis, the researchers looked at how the T cell repertoire shifted as pregnancy progressed.

Library preparation employed the immunoSEQ multiplex PCR assay. This is the immuneACCESS table as TCRdb keeps it, with only in-frame sequences that have V and J called. A part of the clones is gone; compared with another copy, unresolved V genes explain less than half, and the rest is unexplained. The table for this sample lists about 96,000 clones; almost 95% of them were counted only once. The top ten hold 2% to 3% of the sample. According to the germline V gene (reference sequence), CDR1 reads MNHEY and CDR2 reads SMNVEV. Trimming takes 5 bases from V and 0 bases from J, and the germline ends sit 10 bases apart. The CDR3 goes from the cysteine to the phenylalanine over 14 residues. CDR3 DNA only is kept here, 42 bases in frame from base 1. This clone was detected only once. The antigen this receptor binds is unknown. No clone much larger than this one lies a single base away; base qualities are absent.

Here the chain combines TRBV27 and TRBJ1-1; TRBD1 is a weak D gene call, 6 bases matching. Source: peripheral blood, taken in the first trimester of pregnancy. The clonotype comes from a female donor with multiple sclerosis, enrolled in a pregnancy study. The CDR3 reads as follows: CASSPGVVNTEAFF. The DNA sequence is TGTGCCAGCAGTCCAGGGGTGGTGAACACTGAAGCTTTCTTT.